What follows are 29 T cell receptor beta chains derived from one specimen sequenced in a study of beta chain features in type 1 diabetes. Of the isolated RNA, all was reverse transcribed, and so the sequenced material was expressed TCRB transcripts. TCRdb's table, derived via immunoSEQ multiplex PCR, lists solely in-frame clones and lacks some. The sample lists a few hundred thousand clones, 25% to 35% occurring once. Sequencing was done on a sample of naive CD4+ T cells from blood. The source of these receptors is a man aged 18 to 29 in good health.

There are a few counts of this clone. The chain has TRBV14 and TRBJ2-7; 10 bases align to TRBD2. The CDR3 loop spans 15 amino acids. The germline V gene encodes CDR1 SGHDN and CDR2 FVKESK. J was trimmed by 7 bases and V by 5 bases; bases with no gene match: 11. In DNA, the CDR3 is TGTGCCAGCAGCTCCCCGCTAGCGGGAGCTTTGGAGCAGTACTTC. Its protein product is CASSSPLAGALEQYF.

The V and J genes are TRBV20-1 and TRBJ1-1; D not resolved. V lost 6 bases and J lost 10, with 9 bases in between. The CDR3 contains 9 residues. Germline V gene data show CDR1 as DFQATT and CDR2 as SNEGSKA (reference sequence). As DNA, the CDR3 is TGCAGTGCCCAACGTGCAGCTTTCTTT. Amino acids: CSAQRAAFF.

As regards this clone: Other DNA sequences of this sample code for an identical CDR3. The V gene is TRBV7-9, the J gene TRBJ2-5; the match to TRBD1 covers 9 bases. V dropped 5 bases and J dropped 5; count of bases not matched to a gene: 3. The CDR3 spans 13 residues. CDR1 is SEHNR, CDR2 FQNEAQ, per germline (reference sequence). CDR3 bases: TGTGCCAGCAGCCCCGGGACAGGGGAGACCCAGTACTTC. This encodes CASSPGTGETQYF.

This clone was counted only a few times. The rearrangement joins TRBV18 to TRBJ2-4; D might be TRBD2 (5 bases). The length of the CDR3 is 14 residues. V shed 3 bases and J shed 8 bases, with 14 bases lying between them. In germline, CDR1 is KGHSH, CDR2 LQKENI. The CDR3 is CASSPRLSEDIQYF. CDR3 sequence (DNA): TGTGCCAGCTCACCGAGACTATCCGAAGACATTCAGTACTTC.

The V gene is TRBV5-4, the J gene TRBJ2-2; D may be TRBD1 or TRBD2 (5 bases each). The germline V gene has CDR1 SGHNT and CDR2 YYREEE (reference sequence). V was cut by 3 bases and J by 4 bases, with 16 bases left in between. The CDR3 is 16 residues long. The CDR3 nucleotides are TGTGCCAGCAGCTCGGGGACCTTAGTTGGCACCGGGGAGCTGTTTTTT. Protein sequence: CASSSGTLVGTGELFF.

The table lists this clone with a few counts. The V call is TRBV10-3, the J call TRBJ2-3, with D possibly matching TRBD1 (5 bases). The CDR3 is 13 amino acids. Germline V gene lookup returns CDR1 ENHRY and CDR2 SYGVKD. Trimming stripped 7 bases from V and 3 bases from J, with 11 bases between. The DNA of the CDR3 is TGTGCCATCAAACAGGAAGATACAGATACGCAGTATTTT. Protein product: CAIKQEDTDTQYF.

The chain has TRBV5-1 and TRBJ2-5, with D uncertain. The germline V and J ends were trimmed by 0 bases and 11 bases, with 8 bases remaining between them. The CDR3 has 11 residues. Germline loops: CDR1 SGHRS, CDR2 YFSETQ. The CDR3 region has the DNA TGCGCCAGCAGCTTGGGGAGTGGTCAGTACTTC. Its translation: CASSLGSGQYF.

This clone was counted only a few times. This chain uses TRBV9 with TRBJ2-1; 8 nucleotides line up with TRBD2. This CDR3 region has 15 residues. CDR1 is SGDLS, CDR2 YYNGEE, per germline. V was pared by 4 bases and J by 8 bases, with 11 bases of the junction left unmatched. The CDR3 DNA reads TGTGCCAGCAGCCTCCTCGGACTAGCTAGCGATGAGCAGTTCTTC. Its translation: CASSLLGLASDEQFF.

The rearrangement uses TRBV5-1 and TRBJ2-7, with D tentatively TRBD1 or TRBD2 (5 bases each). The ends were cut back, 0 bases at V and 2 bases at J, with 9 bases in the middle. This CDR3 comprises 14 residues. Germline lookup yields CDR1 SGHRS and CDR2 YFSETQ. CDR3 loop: CASSLDGGPYEQYF. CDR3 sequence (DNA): TGCGCCAGCAGCTTGGATGGGGGACCCTACGAGCAGTACTTC.

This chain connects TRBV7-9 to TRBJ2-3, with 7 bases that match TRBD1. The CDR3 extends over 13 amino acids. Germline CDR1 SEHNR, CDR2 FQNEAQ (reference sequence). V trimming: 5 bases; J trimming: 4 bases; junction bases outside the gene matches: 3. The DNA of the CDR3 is TGTGCCAGCAGCCCTACAGGGGCAGATACGCAGTATTTT. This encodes CASSPTGADTQYF.

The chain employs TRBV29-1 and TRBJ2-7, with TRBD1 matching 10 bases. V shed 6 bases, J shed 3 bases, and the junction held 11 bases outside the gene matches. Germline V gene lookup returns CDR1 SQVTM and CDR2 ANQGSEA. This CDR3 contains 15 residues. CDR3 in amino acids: CSVTSTGGRGYEQYF. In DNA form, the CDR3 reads TGCAGCGTGACCTCGACAGGGGGCCGTGGCTACGAGCAGTACTTC.

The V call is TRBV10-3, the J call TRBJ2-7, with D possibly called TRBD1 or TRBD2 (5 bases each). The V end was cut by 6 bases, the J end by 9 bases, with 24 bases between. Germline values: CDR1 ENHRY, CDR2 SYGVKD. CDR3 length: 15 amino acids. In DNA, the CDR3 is TGTGCCATCAGAAAGGATGGATTCCGGGACCAGGGGCAGTACTTC. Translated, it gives CAIRKDGFRDQGQYF.

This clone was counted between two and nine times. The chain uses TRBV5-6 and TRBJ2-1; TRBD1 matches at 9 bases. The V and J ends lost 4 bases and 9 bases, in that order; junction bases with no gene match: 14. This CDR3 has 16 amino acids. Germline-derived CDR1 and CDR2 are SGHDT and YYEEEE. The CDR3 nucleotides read TGTGCCAGCAGCGCAGTTGGGGACAGGGAAATCTTTGAGCAGTTCTTC. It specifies CASSAVGDREIFEQFF.

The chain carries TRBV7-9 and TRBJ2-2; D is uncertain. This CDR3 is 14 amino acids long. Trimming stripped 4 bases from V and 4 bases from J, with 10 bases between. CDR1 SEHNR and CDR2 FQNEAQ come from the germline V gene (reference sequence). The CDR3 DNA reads TGTGCCAGCAGCTACTTCGCAGGCACCGGGGAGCTGTTTTTT. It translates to CASSYFAGTGELFF.

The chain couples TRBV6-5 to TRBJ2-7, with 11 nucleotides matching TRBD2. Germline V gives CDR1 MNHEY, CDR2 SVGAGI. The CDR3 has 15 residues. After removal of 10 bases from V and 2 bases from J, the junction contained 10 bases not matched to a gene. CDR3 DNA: TGTGCCACTAGGAAGACTAGCGGGATGCCCTACGAGCAGTACTTC. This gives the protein CATRKTSGMPYEQYF.

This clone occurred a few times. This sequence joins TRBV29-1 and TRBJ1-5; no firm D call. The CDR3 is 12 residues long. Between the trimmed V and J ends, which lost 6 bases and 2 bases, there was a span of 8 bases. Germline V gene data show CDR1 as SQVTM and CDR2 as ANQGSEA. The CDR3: CSVRSGNQPQHF. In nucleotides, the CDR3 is TGCAGCGTCAGATCGGGCAATCAGCCCCAGCATTTT.

The CDR3, as DNA: TGTGCCTGGAATCAAGAACTGTACTACGAGCAGTACTTC. Its translation: CAWNQELYYEQYF. The V and J genes are TRBV30 and TRBJ2-5, with unresolved D. The end of the DNA is better explained by TRBJ2-7, so the J call may be wrong. Germline-derived CDR1 and CDR2 are GTSNPN and SVGIG (reference sequence). The CDR3 is made up of 13 amino acids.

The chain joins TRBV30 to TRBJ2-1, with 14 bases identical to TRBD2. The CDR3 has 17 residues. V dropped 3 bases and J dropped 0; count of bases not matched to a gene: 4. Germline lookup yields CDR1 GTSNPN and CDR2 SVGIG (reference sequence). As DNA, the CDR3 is TGTGCCTGGAGCGGAGGGACTAGCGGGAGCTCCTACAATGAGCAGTTCTTC. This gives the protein CAWSGGTSGSSYNEQFF.

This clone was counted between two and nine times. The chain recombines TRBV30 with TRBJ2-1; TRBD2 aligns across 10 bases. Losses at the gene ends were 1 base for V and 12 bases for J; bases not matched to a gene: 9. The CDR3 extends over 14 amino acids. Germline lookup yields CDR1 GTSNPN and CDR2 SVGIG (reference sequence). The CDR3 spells CAWSGGLAVAGQFF. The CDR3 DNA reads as TGTGCCTGGAGTGGAGGACTAGCGGTTGCGGGGCAGTTCTTC.

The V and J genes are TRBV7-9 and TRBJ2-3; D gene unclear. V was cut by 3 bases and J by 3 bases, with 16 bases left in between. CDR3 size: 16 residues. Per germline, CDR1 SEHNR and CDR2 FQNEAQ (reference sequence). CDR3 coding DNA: TGTGCCAGCAGCTTTTATGGTACAGCCCTTACAGATACGCAGTATTTT. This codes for CASSFYGTALTDTQYF. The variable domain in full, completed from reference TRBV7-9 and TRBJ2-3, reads DTGVSQNPRHKITKRGQNVTFRCDPISEHNRLYWYRQTLGQGPEFLTYFQNEAQLEKSRLLSDRFSAERPKGSFSTLEIQRTEQGDSAMYLCASSFYGTALTDTQYFGPGTRLTVL.

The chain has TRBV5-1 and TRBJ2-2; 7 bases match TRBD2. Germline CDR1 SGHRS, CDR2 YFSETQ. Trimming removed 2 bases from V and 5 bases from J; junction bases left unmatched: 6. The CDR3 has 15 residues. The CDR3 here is CASSFAQRGTGELFF. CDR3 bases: TGCGCCAGCAGCTTTGCCCAGCGGGGTACCGGGGAGCTGTTTTTT.

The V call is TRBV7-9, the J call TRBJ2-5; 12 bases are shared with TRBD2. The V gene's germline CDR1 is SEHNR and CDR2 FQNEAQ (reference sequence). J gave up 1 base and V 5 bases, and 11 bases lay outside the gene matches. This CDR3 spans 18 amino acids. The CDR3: CASSPVPGTSGSQETQYF. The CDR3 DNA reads TGTGCCAGCAGCCCCGTCCCCGGGACTAGCGGGTCCCAAGAGACCCAGTACTTC. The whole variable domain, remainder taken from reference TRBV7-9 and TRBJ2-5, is DTGVSQNPRHKITKRGQNVTFRCDPISEHNRLYWYRQTLGQGPEFLTYFQNEAQLEKSRLLSDRFSAERPKGSFSTLEIQRTEQGDSAMYLCASSPVPGTSGSQETQYFGPGTRLLVL.

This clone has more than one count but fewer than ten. The CDR3 loop is CASSPDQASYEQYF. CDR3 nucleotide sequence: TGTGCCAGCTCACCAGACCAGGCGTCCTACGAGCAGTACTTC. The rearrangement joins TRBV18 to TRBJ2-7; D unclear. Trimming pared 2 bases from V and 1 base from J, leaving 9 bases between. The germline V gene has CDR1 KGHSH and CDR2 LQKENI. This CDR3 has 14 amino acids.

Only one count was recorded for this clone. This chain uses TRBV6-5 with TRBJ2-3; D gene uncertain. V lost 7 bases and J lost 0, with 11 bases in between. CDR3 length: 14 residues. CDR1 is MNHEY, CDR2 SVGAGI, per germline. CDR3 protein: CASTRTVSTDTQYF. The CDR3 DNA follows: TGTGCCAGCACTAGGACGGTGAGCACAGATACGCAGTATTTT.

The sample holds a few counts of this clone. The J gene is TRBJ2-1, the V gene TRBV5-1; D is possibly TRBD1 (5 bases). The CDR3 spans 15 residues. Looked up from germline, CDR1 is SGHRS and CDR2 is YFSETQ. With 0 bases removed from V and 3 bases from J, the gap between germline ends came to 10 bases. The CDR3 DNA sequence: TGCGCCAGCAGCTTGGGACAGCAGTTCTACAATGAGCAGTTCTTC. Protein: CASSLGQQFYNEQFF.

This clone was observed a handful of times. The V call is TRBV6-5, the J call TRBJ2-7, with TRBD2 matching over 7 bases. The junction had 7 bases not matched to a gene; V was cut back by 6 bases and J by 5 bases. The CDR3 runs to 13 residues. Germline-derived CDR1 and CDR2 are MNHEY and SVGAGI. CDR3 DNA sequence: TGTGCCAGCAGCCCACTAGCGCGGAACGAGCAGTACTTC. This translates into CASSPLARNEQYF.

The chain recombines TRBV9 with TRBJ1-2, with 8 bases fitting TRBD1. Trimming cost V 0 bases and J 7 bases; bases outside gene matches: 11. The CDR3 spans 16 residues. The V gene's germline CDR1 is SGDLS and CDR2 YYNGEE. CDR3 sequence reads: CASSVDPRQGQFGYTF. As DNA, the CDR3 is TGTGCCAGCAGCGTAGACCCCCGACAGGGGCAGTTTGGCTACACCTTC.

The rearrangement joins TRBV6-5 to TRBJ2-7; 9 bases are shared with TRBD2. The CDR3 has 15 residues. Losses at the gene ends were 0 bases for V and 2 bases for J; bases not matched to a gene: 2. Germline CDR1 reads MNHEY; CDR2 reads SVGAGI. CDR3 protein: CASSYSAGGPYEQYF. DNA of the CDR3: TGTGCCAGCAGTTACTCAGCGGGAGGTCCCTACGAGCAGTACTTC.

DNA for the CDR3: TGTGCCGCTAGGGATGTGGGCACAGATACGCAGTATTTT. Translated, it gives CAARDVGTDTQYF. The chain has TRBV15 and TRBJ2-3, with D unclear. Trimming cost V 11 bases and J 1 base, with 13 bases left between them. Germline assignment: CDR1 LNHNV and CDR2 YYDKDF (reference sequence). CDR3 length: 13 residues.